These 3 T cell receptor beta chains came from one sample sequenced in a study of T cell changes during pregnancy in multiple sclerosis. Profiling relied on immunoSEQ multiplex PCR, and the TCRdb table lists in-frame clones only, not all of them. In the table there are some 29,000 clones, around 89% of which are singletons. Sequenced material: CD8+ T cells from peripheral blood mononuclear cells, taken in the third trimester of pregnancy. The receptors come from a female donor with multiple sclerosis, enrolled in a pregnancy study.

The chain links TRBV5-1 to TRBJ2-1; D possibly corresponds to TRBD1 (6 bases). CDR3 length: 13 amino acids. The V gene lost 4 bases and the J gene lost 4 bases, with 9 bases spanning the gap. Germline CDR1 and CDR2: SGHRS and YFSETQ. CDR3 coding DNA: TGCGCCAGCAGCGACAGGATTTACAATGAGCAGTTCTTC. Its translation: CASSDRIYNEQFF.

The V gene is TRBV2, the J gene TRBJ1-5, with 10 bases aligning to TRBD1. This CDR3 has 14 amino acids. CDR1 and CDR2 from the germline V gene are SNHLY and FYNNEI. Unmatched junction bases numbered 3, after V lost 3 bases and J lost 7 bases. The CDR3 spells CASSDMGQGQPQHF. The DNA of the CDR3 is TGTGCCAGCAGTGATATGGGACAGGGGCAGCCCCAGCATTTT.

The chain carries TRBV5-1 and TRBJ2-7; perhaps TRBD2 as D (6 bases). CDR1 and CDR2 (germline): SGHRS, YFSETQ. This CDR3 spans 12 amino acids. Trimming removed 5 bases from V and 4 bases from J, with 10 bases in between. The CDR3 DNA reads as TGCGCCAGCAGGGCGGGGCAGTACGAGCAGTACTTC. Amino acids: CASRAGQYEQYF.